The next 9 T cell receptor beta chains were all read from a single sample in a study of tumor-infiltrating lymphocytes in oesophageal squamous cell carcinoma. One entry per CDR3 protein, called by TCRdb with MiXCR from the PCR reads. Found here are 18,000 or so distinct CDR3 sequences, about two fifths of them singletons; the top ten hold around 19%. Input material: esophageal tumor tissue. Source of these receptors: a male donor with esophageal squamous cell carcinoma.

This clonotype showed up just a few times. Without the conserved terminal phenylalanine or tryptophan, this CDR3 likely stems from a read error. Because the CDR3's place on the DNA is in doubt, the DNA is left out and the CDR3 is given as listed by TCRdb. The V call is TRBV7-6, the J call TRBJ2-5; the D call in the table, TRBD1, was not verified against the DNA. The CDR3 is 16 residues long, ends included. CDR1 and CDR2 from the germline V gene are SGHVS and FNYEAQ. CDR3: CASSPRGHNSPLHFGN.

For this clonotype: The missing conserved phenylalanine or tryptophan at the end of this CDR3 makes a read error likely. Because the CDR3's place on the DNA is in doubt, the DNA is left out and the CDR3 is given as listed by TCRdb. The chain recombines TRBV7-3 with TRBJ1-1; the table's D gene call, TRBD1, was not cross checked with the DNA. The CDR3 length is 17 residues, termini included. Germline CDR1 is SGHTA and CDR2 is FQGTGA. CDR3 sequence: CASSKGQGAYNEQFFGP.

This clonotype was seen ten or more times. The chain uses TRBV11-2 and TRBJ2-3; D is perhaps TRBD1 (5 bases). V lost 6 bases, J lost 3 bases, and 13 bases lay in between. The CDR3 runs 14 residues. CDR1 SGHAT and CDR2 FQNNGV come from the germline V gene. CDR3 sequence: CASRPAGLTDTQYF. Here the CDR3 DNA reads TGTGCCAGCAGACCCGCAGGGTTGACAGATACGCAGTATTTT.

This clonotype was observed many times. This chain uses TRBV7-3 with TRBJ2-7; tentatively, D is TRBD1 (5 bases). The germline gives CDR1 SGHTA, CDR2 FQGTGA. The length of the CDR3 is 13 residues. Trimming took off 5 bases at V and 4 bases at J, with 12 bases between the two ends. The CDR3 bases are TGTGCCAGCAGCCACTCCCAGGGTTACGAGCAGTACTTC. Its protein is CASSHSQGYEQYF.

This clonotype was picked up one time. The gene calls are TRBV7-9 and TRBJ2-1; D tentatively reads TRBD1 or TRBD2 (5 bases each). The J call may not be correct, given that the DNA end is closer to TRBJ2-5. The germline V gene encodes CDR1 SEHNR and CDR2 FQNEAQ (reference sequence). The CDR3 consists of 15 residues. Written as DNA, the CDR3 is TGTGCCAGCAGCTTCGGGATTCCGGGACGAGAGACCCAGTACTTC. It yields the protein CASSFGIPGRETQYF.

This clonotype was seen at least ten times. The chain combines TRBV28 with TRBJ1-2; a possible D gene is TRBD1 (5 bases). V was shortened by 7 bases and J by 4 bases, with 13 bases between the two germline ends. This CDR3 is 13 amino acids long. Per the germline V gene, CDR1 is MDHEN and CDR2 is SYDVKM. The CDR3 region has the DNA TGTGCCAGCACCTCCCCTGGGGGCTATGGCTACACCTTC. This encodes CASTSPGGYGYTF.

This clonotype was counted at least ten times. The chain recombines TRBV2 with TRBJ2-1; 8 bases align to TRBD2. Germline trimming cut 3 bases from V and 2 bases from J; bases unmatched to any gene: 3. Looked up from germline, CDR1 is SNHLY and CDR2 is FYNNEI. The CDR3 loop spans 15 amino acids. CDR3 sequence: CASSDQAGAYNEQFF. In DNA, the CDR3 is TGTGCCAGCAGTGACCAAGCGGGAGCCTACAATGAGCAGTTCTTC. Together with reference TRBV2 and TRBJ2-1, the CDR3 gives the full variable domain: EPEVTQTPSHQVTQMGQEVILRCVPISNHLYFYWYRQILGQKVEFLVSFYNNEISEKSEIFDDQFSVERPDGSNFTLKIRSTKLEDSAMYFCASSDQAGAYNEQFFGPGTRLTVL.

This chain connects TRBV7-8 to TRBJ2-5; 11 bases fit TRBD2. The J call may not be correct, given that the DNA end is closer to TRBJ2-1. Germline CDR1 SGHVS, CDR2 FQNEAQ. The CDR3 runs 18 residues. CDR3 in amino acids: CASSSSLAGGSGYNEQFF. DNA for the CDR3: TGTGCCAGCAGCTCATCGTTAGCGGGAGGGAGTGGCTACAATGAGCAGTTCTTC.

In its sample, this clonotype is medium-sized. V usage is TRBV7-2 and J usage is TRBJ2-2; D is possibly TRBD2 (6 bases). Germline values: CDR1 SGHTA, CDR2 FQGNSA. V shed 2 bases and J shed 4 bases, with 11 bases lying between them. This CDR3 comprises 15 residues. The CDR3 sequence is CASSLRLSGTGELFF. The CDR3 DNA follows: TGTGCCAGCAGCTTACGTCTTAGCGGCACCGGGGAGCTGTTTTTT.